The present T cell receptor beta chain was sequenced within a study of IL-17A CD8 T cells in psoriatic arthritis synovium. A note on the overall study: The study was designed to define the phenotype, molecular profile and function of synovial IL-17A+CD8+ T cells in the pathogenesis of psoriatic arthritis.

Magnetically isolated CD3+ T cells were stimulated roughly 1.5 hours with PMA and ionomycin, then labeled by IL-17A and IFNgamma cytokine secretion assays. Synovial fluid effusions were aspirated from the actively inflamed joints of patients with psoriatic arthritis. For each patient, synovial fluid served as the source from which three memory CD8+ T cell populations were isolated by sorting: Tc1 cells (IL-17A-IFNgamma+), Tc17 cells (IL-17A+) and the bulk memory fraction, allowing their TCR repertoires to be compared. The psoriatic arthritis patients fulfilled the Classification of Psoriatic Arthritis Study Group (CASPAR) criteria. After counterstaining with viability dye plus anti-CD3, CD8, CD14 and CD4 antibodies, the cytokine-secreting cells were sorted on a BD FACSAria. A few patients with psoriatic arthritis provided sorted synovial fluid CD8+ T cell subsets that underwent TCRbeta sequencing. Synovial fluid mononuclear cells were isolated using Lymphoprep and were cryopreserved in liquid nitrogen prior to use. The medium used for cryopreservation had roughly 55% fetal calf serum and approximately 10% dimethyl sulfoxide.

Results the study describes overall, beyond this receptor: Although over 5% of the repertoire was occupied by some individual clones, most synovial CD8+ subsets remained polyclonal. In a couple of patients, many Tc17 clones also appeared in the synovial Tc1 population, producing Morisita overlap indices above 0.75. In psoriatic arthritis, TCRbeta sequencing revealed that synovial Tc17 cells were polyclonal, with a median clonality of roughly 0.073. Only a few patients were covered by TCR sequencing, and this limited sample size was acknowledged by the authors. Cells came from synovial fluid rather than synovial tissue, since no psoriatic arthritis synovial tissue samples were available.

Reading the germline V gene gives CDR1 MRHNA and CDR2 SNTAGT. Measured from the cysteine to the phenylalanine, the CDR3 is 15 residues long. The only DNA kept is the CDR3, 45 bases in frame from the first base. V gives up 0 bases and J gives up 2 bases, and the segment between their germline ends measures 9 bases. A remark on this clone: This clone's antigen is unknown. There are no base qualities to consult, and no much larger clone falls within one base.

After DNA extraction (Qiagen), TCRbeta V-D-J rearrangements were amplified in a bias-controlled manner and then sequenced at high throughput (immunoSEQ; Adaptive Biotech). The published analysis was carried out like this. Productive sequences were analyzed at sequence level using the immunoSEQ Analyzer platform. Clonality was calculated as 1 minus Pielou's evenness, with values ranging from 0 (highly polyclonal) to 1 (monoclonal). The Morisita index, which runs from 0 (no similarity) to 1 (complete similarity), was used to measure repertoire overlap between subsets. In TCRdb, the immuneACCESS table is reduced to in-frame sequences with V and J assigned. These tables do not hold every clone; where another copy was compared, an unresolved V gene accounts for under half, and the others remain unexplained. The V and J calls and clone size are taken from that table; D and trimming were inferred from the DNA. Across this sample there are over a thousand clones, with less than 85% seen only once. Around 15% of the sample is in the top ten clones.

The sequenced sample was IL-17A+ (IFN-gamma+/-) memory CD8+ T cells from synovial fluid. This specimen's cell subset or site label, per the study, means: IL-17A+IFNgamma+/- memory CD8+ (Tc17) cells. The sequence derives from a human donor with psoriatic arthritis. The chain was built from TRBV6-4 and TRBJ2-3; no confident D gene assignment can be made. The encoded CDR3 is CASSDSIYDTDTQYF. In nucleotides, the sequence is TGTGCCAGCAGTGACTCTATATACGACACAGATACGCAGTATTTT.